The clone carrying this TCR beta chain was detected many times. Per germline, CDR1 MNHNS and CDR2 SASEGT. There are 14 residues in the CDR3. Trimming stripped 8 bases from V and 8 bases from J, with 18 bases between. The data originate from a study of CD8+ T cells in alopecia areata. RNA, once extracted, was reverse transcribed into cDNA for use as the sequencing template. Sequencing was performed with immunoSEQ multiplex PCR; in TCRdb, only in-frame clones are kept and a portion is missing. Counted here are a few hundred thousand clones, under 75% occurring once; the ten biggest clones make up around 1.5%. The treatment here: oral pan-JAK inhibitor, 5-10 mg twice daily.

The sequence was obtained from a human donor with alopecia areata. The sample in question was CD4+ T cells sorted from blood, obtained at week 4, from a patient treated with tofacitinib. The chain combines TRBV6-1 with TRBJ1-4; tentatively, D is TRBD1 (6 bases). CDR3 DNA sequence: TGTGCCAGCGGAGTCACAGGGCGAAGCGAAAAACTGTTTTTT. Its protein product is CASGVTGRSEKLFF.